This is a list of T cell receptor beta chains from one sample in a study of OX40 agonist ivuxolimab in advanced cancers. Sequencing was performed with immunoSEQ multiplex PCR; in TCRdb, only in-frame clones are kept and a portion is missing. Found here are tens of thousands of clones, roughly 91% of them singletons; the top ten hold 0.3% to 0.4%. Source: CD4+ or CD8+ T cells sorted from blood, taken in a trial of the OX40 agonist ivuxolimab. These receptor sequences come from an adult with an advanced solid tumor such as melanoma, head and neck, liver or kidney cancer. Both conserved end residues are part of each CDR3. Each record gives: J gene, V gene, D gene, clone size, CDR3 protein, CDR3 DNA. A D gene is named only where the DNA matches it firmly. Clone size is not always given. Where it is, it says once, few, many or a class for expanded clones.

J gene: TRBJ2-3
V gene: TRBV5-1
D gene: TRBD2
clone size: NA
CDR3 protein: CASSPNSGSSTDTQYF
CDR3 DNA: TGCGCCAGCAGCCCGAACAGCGGGAGTAGCACAGATACGCAGTATTTT

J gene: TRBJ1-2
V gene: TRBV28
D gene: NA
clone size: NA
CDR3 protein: CASSQPGPSRGYTF
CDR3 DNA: TGTGCCAGCAGCCAACCGGGACCGAGTAGAGGTTACACCTTC

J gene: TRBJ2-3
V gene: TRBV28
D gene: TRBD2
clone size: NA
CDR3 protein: CASSSTSGGSIDTQYF
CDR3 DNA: TGTGCCAGCAGTTCTACTAGCGGGGGGAGTATAGATACGCAGTATTTT

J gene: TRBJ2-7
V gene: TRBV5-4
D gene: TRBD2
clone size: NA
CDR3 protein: CASSLGLADTYEQYF
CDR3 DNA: TGTGCCAGCAGCTTGGGACTAGCGGACACCTACGAGCAGTACTTC

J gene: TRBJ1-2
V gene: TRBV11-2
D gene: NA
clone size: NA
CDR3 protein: CASSFGGQSYGYTF
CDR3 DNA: TGTGCCAGCAGCTTCGGGGGGCAGAGCTATGGCTACACCTTC

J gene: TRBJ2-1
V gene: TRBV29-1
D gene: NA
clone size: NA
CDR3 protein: CSPHSGSQQFF
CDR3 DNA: TGCAGCCCCCATTCTGGAAGTCAGCAGTTCTTC

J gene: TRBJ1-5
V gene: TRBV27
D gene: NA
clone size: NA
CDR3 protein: CASSLRGGGNQPQHF
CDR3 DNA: TGTGCCAGCAGTTTAAGGGGTGGAGGCAATCAGCCCCAGCATTTT

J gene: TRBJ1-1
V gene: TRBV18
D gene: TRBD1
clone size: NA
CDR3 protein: CASSRSGQGGTEAFF
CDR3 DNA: TGTGCCAGCTCACGATCGGGACAGGGAGGCACTGAAGCTTTCTTT

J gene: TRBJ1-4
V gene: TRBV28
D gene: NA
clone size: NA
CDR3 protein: CASSSGSATNEKLFF
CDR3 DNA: TGTGCCAGCAGTTCGGGGTCTGCAACTAATGAAAAACTGTTTTTT

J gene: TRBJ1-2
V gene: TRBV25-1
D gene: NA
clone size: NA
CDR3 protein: CASSEYQKGGYTF
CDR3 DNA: TGTGCCAGCAGTGAATATCAAAAAGGGGGCTACACCTTC

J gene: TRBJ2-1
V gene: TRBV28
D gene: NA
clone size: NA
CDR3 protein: CASKETSLEQFF
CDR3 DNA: TGTGCCAGCAAAGAAACTTCCCTCGAGCAGTTCTTC

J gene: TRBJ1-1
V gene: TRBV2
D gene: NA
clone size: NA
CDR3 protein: CASRAGHTEAFF
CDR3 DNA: TGTGCCAGCAGAGCAGGGCACACTGAAGCTTTCTTT

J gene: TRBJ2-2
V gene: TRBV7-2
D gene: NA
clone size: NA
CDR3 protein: CASSLAVPGTGELFF
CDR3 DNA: TGTGCCAGCAGCTTAGCCGTCCCGGGCACCGGGGAGCTGTTTTTT

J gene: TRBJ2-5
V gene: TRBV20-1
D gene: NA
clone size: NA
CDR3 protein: CSAVEETQYF
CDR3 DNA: TGCAGTGCTGTGGAAGAGACCCAGTACTTC

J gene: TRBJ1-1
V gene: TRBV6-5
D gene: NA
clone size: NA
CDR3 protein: CASSYSRGNTEAFF
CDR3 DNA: TGTGCCAGCAGTTACTCTCGGGGCAACACTGAAGCTTTCTTT

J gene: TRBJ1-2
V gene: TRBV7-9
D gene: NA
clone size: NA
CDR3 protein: CASTPPGGYGYTF
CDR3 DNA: TGTGCCAGCACCCCCCCCGGGGGATATGGCTACACCTTC

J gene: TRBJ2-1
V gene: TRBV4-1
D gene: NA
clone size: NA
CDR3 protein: CASRSPRGPPYNEQFF
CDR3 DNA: TGCGCCAGCCGCTCTCCTCGGGGGCCCCCCTACAATGAGCAGTTCTTC

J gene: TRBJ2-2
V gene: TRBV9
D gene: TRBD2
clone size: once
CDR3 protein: CASSVGQAGGLFF
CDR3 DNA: TGTGCCAGCAGCGTAGGACAGGCGGGAGGGCTGTTTTTT

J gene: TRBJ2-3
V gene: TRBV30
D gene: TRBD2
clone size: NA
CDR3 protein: CAWSNGAGGSTQYF
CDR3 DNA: TGTGCCTGGAGTAATGGGGCGGGAGGCTCCACGCAGTATTTT

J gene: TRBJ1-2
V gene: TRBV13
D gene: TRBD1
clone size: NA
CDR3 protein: CASSSNRGPIYGYTF
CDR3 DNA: TGTGCCAGCAGCTCAAACAGGGGCCCCATCTATGGCTACACCTTC

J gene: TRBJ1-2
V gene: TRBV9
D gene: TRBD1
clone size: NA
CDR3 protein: CASSVLGTGFNYGYTF
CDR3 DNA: TGTGCCAGCAGCGTACTCGGGACAGGGTTCAACTATGGCTACACCTTC

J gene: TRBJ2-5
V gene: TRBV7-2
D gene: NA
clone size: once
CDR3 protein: CASSRGTSGGQETQYF
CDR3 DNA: TGTGCCAGCAGCCGTGGGACATCGGGCGGCCAAGAGACCCAGTACTTC

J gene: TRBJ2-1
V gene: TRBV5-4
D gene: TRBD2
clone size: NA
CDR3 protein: CASSLRGRADNEQFF
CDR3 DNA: TGTGCCAGCAGCTTGCGCGGGAGGGCCGACAATGAGCAGTTCTTC

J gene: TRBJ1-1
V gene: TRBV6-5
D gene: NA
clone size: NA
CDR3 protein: CASSATWNTEAFF
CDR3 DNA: TGTGCCAGCAGTGCGACCTGGAACACTGAAGCTTTCTTT

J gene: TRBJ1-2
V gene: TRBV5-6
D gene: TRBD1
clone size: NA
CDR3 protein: CASSPTGFNYGYTF
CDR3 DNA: TGTGCCAGCAGCCCGACAGGGTTTAACTATGGCTACACCTTC

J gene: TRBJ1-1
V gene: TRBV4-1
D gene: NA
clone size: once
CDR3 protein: CASSQDRIMNTEAFF
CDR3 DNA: TGCGCCAGCAGCCAAGACAGAATCATGAACACTGAAGCTTTCTTT